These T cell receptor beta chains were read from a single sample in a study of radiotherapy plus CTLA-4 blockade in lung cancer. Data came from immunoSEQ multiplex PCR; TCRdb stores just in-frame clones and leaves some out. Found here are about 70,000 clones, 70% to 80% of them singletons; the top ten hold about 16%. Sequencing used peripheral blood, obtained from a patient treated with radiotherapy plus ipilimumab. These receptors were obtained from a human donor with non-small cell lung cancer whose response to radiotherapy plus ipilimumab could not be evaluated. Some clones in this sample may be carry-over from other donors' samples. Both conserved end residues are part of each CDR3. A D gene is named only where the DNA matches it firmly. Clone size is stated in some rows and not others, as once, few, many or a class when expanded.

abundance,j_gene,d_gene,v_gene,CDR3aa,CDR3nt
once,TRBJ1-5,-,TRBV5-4,CASSLGGPYSNQPQHF,TGTGCCAGCAGCTTGGGGGGCCCTTATAGCAATCAGCCCCAGCATTTT
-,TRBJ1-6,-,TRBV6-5,CASTVNPNSPLHF,TGTGCCAGCACCGTTAATCCTAATTCACCTCTCCACTTT
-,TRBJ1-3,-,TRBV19,CASSTPTGSGNTIYF,TGTGCCAGTAGTACCCCGACCGGGTCTGGAAACACCATATATTTT
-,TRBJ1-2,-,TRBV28,CASSSPRDSYTF,TGTGCCAGCAGCTCCCCCCGGGACAGCTACACCTTC
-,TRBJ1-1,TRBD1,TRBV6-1,CATSGTVNTEAFF,TGTGCCACTTCCGGGACAGTGAACACTGAAGCTTTCTTT
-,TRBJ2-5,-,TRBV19,CASSMRAGTDQETQYF,TGTGCCAGTAGTATGCGAGCCGGGACTGATCAGGAGACCCAGTACTTC
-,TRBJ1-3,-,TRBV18,CASSQAMVSGNTIYF,TGTGCCAGCTCACAAGCCATGGTCTCTGGAAACACCATATATTTT
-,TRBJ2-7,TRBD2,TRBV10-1,CASSPGREVNYEQYF,TGCGCCAGCTCTCCCGGGCGGGAGGTCAACTACGAGCAGTACTTC
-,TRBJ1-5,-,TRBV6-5,CASSYSGPGGQPQHF,TGTGCCAGCAGTTACTCGGGCCCGGGCGGGCAGCCCCAGCATTTT
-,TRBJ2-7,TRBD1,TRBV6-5,CASSLGTGDIHEQYF,TGTGCCAGCAGCCTCGGGACAGGGGATATCCACGAGCAGTACTTC
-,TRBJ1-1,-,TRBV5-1,CASSRGGTNTEAFF,TGCGCCAGCAGCCGCGGGGGGACGAACACTGAAGCTTTCTTT
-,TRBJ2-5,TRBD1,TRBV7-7,CASSSGRGKVVQYF,TGTGCTAGCAGCTCGGGCAGGGGGAAGGTGGTCCAGTACTTC
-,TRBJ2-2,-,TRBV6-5,CASKITNTGELFF,TGTGCCAGCAAAATTACGAACACCGGGGAGCTGTTTTTT
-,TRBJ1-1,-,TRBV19,CASSIRVNTEAFF,TGTGCCAGTAGTATCAGGGTAAACACTGAAGCTTTCTTT
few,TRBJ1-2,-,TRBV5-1,CASSSGGPTGINGYTF,TGCGCCAGCAGCTCGGGGGGGCCTACAGGGATCAACGGCTACACCTTC
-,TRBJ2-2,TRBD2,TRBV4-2,CASSQDESGGAAGELFF,TGTGCCAGCAGCCAAGATGAGAGCGGGGGGGCCGCCGGGGAGCTGTTTTTT
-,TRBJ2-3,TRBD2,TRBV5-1,CASSLRGESTDTQYF,TGCGCCAGCAGCTTGCGGGGGGAGTCCACAGATACGCAGTATTTT
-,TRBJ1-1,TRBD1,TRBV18,CASSGGTGGTEAFF,TGTGCCAGCTCAGGGGGGACAGGGGGCACTGAAGCTTTCTTT
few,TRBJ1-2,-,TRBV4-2,CASSQEDSGYTF,TGTGCCAGCAGCCAAGAAGACTCTGGCTACACCTTC
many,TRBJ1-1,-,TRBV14,CASSPRLNTEAFF,TGTGCCAGCAGCCCACGGTTGAACACTGAAGCTTTCTTT
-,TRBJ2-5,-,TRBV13,CASSLGDRTPETQYF,TGTGCCAGCAGCTTAGGCGACAGGACCCCGGAGACCCAGTACTTC
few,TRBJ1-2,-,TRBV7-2,CASSLVYYYGYTF,TGTGCCAGCAGCTTAGTGTATTACTATGGCTACACCTTC
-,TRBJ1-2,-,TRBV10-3,CAISESRDSYGYTF,TGTGCCATCAGTGAGTCGCGGGACTCCTACGGCTACACCTTC
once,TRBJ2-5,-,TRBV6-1,CASSEGEFAGPRGTQYF,TGTGCCAGCAGTGAAGGGGAGTTCGCGGGGCCCCGCGGAACCCAGTACTTC
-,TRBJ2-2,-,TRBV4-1,CASSHFPDGRNTGELFF,TGCGCCAGCAGCCACTTCCCCGACGGGAGGAACACCGGGGAGCTGTTTTTT
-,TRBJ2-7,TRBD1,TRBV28,CASSPPRQGPSSYEQYF,TGTGCCAGCAGTCCCCCACGACAGGGGCCAAGCTCCTACGAGCAGTACTTC
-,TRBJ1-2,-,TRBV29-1,CSVLQGPGGYTF,TGCAGCGTTTTACAGGGCCCTGGTGGCTACACCTTC
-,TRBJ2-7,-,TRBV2,CASSLTVNYPEQYF,TGTGCCAGCAGCCTGACAGTTAACTACCCCGAGCAGTACTTC
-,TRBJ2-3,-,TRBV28,CASSHGGIWGLSTDTQYF,TGTGCCAGCAGTCATGGGGGGATATGGGGACTTAGCACAGATACGCAGTATTTT
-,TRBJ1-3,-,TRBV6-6,CASRPPGLHSGNTIYF,TGTGCCAGCAGACCCCCGGGACTGCACTCTGGAAACACCATATATTTT
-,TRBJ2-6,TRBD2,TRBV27,CASSLRLAGAHSGANVLTF,TGTGCCAGCAGTTTAAGACTAGCGGGGGCCCACTCTGGGGCCAACGTCCTGACTTTC
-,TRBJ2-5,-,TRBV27,CASSLAGALQETQYF,TGTGCCAGCAGTTTAGCGGGGGCCCTACAAGAGACCCAGTACTTC
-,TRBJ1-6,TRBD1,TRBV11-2,CASSTRQGTHSPLHF,TGTGCCAGCAGCACCCGACAGGGCACTCATTCACCCCTCCACTTT
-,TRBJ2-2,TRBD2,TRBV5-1,CASSLADGGAWGTGELFF,TGCGCCAGCAGCTTGGCCGACGGGGGGGCCTGGGGCACTGGGGAGCTGTTTTTT
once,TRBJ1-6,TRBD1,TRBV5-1,CASSLGQGNRSPLHF,TGCGCCAGCAGCTTGGGACAGGGGAACCGGTCACCCCTCCACTTT
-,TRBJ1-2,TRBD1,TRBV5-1,CASSRTPQGARSGYTF,TGCGCCAGCAGCCGTACCCCACAGGGGGCTAGAAGTGGCTACACCTTC
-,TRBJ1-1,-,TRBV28,CASSSIPPRNTEAFF,TGTGCCAGCAGCTCTATCCCCCCAAGAAACACTGAAGCTTTCTTT
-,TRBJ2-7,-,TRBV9,CASSVDTGTIGEQYF,TGTGCCAGCAGCGTAGACACAGGGACTATCGGCGAGCAGTACTTC
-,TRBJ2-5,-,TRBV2,CASTKQETQYF,TGTGCCAGCACCAAACAAGAGACCCAGTACTTC
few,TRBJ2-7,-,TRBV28,CASSLDAGRGAYEQYF,TGTGCCAGCAGTTTGGATGCGGGGAGAGGGGCCTACGAGCAGTACTTC
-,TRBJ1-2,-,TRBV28,CASSYQVYGYTF,TGTGCCAGCAGTTACCAGGTCTATGGCTACACCTTC
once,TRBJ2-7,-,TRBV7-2,CASSLADSSYEQYF,TGTGCCAGCAGCTTAGCCGACAGTTCCTACGAGCAGTACTTC
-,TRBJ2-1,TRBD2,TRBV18,CASSRSSGEEQFF,TGTGCCAGCTCACGGTCTAGCGGGGAAGAGCAGTTCTTC
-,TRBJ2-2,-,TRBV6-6,CASIPQMTGELFF,TGTGCCAGCATCCCACAGATGACCGGGGAGCTGTTTTTT
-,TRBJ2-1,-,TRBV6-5,CASSYSGVNEQFF,TGTGCCAGCAGTTACTCCGGGGTCAATGAGCAGTTCTTC
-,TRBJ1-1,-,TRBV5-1,CASSFLSGGDTEAFF,TGCGCCAGCAGCTTCCTTTCGGGGGGCGACACTGAAGCTTTCTTT
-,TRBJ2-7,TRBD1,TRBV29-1,CSARDSSYEQYF,TGCAGCGCCAGGGACAGCTCCTACGAGCAGTACTTC
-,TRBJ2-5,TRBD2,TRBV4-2,CASSQRTSGGGYQETQYF,TGTGCCAGCAGCCAGAGGACTAGCGGGGGGGGGTACCAAGAGACCCAGTACTTC
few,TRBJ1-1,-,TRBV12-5,CASGLGIGAEAFF,TGTGCTAGTGGTTTGGGTATTGGGGCAGAAGCTTTCTTT
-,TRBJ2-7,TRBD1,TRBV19,CASSGQGGSSEQYF,TGTGCCAGTAGTGGACAGGGAGGTTCTTCGGAGCAGTACTTC
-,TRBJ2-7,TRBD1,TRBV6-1,CATGQGAVQYF,TGTGCCACAGGACAGGGGGCTGTTCAGTACTTC